This TCR beta chain was documented in a study of cytomegalovirus exposure and HLA in healthy donors. Overall study findings and caveats: Within an earlier analysis, most TCR beta V segments proved productive either about 90% or about 30% of the time.

The PCR contained 60 Vbeta and 13 Jbeta primers. Libraries were prepared by immunoSEQ multiplex PCR; TCRdb keeps only in-frame clonotypes and omits some of them. The record lists tens of thousands of clones, of which the ten most abundant hold 1.1%. A note on this clone: The antigen is unknown.

Input material: PBMCs. This TCR was sampled from a woman aged 25 to 39 in good health and CMV-seronegative.

The CDR3, as DNA: TGTGCCAGCAGTGAAGGGACAGGGGCGTATGGCTACACCTTC. This codes for CASSEGTGAYGYTF. This sequence joins TRBV25-1 and TRBJ1-2, with 10 bases lining up with TRBD1. CDR3 length equals 14 residues. Trimming cost V 2 bases and J 5 bases; bases outside gene matches: 2. CDR1 MGHDK and CDR2 SYGVNS come from the germline V gene.